The sequence of this T cell receptor (beta chain) was determined in a study of T cell responses to AZD1222 COVID-19 vaccine. Study-wide results and limits: Donor demographics were predominantly white British with a female majority; clonal diversity may be underestimated.

It was second doses at about 4 or about 12 weeks that were pooled. This clone came up once. Its antigen is as yet unknown. Assay: immunoSEQ multiplex PCR; the TCRdb copy retains only in-frame clones and omits some. The top ten clones hold less than 7% of a sample with approximately 50,000 clones, just over 85% of them seen once. CDR1 LGHDT and CDR2 YNNKEL come from the germline V gene (reference sequence). The J segment lost 8 bases and the V segment lost 4 bases, leaving 4 bases of the junction unmatched. This CDR3 contains 13 residues. The material was peripheral blood, obtained 28 days after the second AZD1222 dose. The chain is built from TRBV3-1 (or the pseudogene TRBV3-2) and TRBJ2-1; 8 bases are shared with TRBD2. This clonotype was obtained from an adult who received the AZD1222 COVID-19 vaccine. CDR3 amino acids: CASSRSGSDEQFF. For the CDR3, the DNA is TGTGCCAGCAGCCGCAGCGGGAGCGATGAGCAGTTCTTC.